This record looks at one TCR beta chain sequence and its context. Its cognate antigen has yet to be identified. Base qualities are missing; no much larger clone stands one base away. The time point label corresponds to: cells obtained before transplantation from donor or recipient. CD3+CD4+ and CD3+CD8+ populations were FACS-sorted from unstimulated pre-transplant donor and recipient cells taken from spleen or lymph nodes. The library was prepared using the immunoSEQ multiplex PCR assay. In most patients, genomic DNA was isolated using the Qiagen DNeasy Blood and Tissue Kit and sent frozen to Adaptive Biotechnologies for TCR sequencing. Adaptive Biotechnologies carried out high-throughput TCR-beta CDR3 sequencing of genomic DNA for most patients. As for how the authors treated the data: Adaptive's ImmunoSEQ software was the source of the TCR sequencing data for 15 to 20 patients, while a few other patients were processed with MiXCR and VDJtools. To correct CD4 versus CD8 sorting errors, any sequence found in both subsets at a frequency ratio below 5:1 was removed. Because the origin of CDR3 nucleotide sequences shared between donor and recipient could not be assigned, those sequences were removed. Alloreactive clones required at least 2-fold expansion over unstimulated cells and minimum CFSE-low frequency of 0.002% (template counts) or 0.001% (read counts). A clone was considered mappable if detected in the sequenced pre-transplant spleen, lymph node, or MLR CFSE-low populations of the donor or recipient. Cumulative frequency of alloreactive clones was calculated as a percentage of all sequences weighted by copy number. TCRdb retrieved this table from immuneACCESS and kept in-frame rearrangements only. Not all clones are present; in checked studies, unresolved V genes account for under half, and no reason is known for the remainder. From that table come the V and J calls and clone size; the DNA was used to work out D and trimming. Counted in this sample were 70,000 to 80,000 clones; less than 95% of them appeared once. The ten largest clonotypes hold about 1.3% of the sample.

CDR1 and CDR2 were assigned from the germline V gene (reference sequence) as SEHNR and FQNEAQ. V sheds 3 bases and J sheds 6 bases, leaving 9 bases between their ends. CDR3 length: 12 amino acids, cysteine to phenylalanine. CDR3 DNA is the only sequence kept; it has 36 bases, read in frame from the first base. The record originates from a study of graft-versus-host responses after intestinal transplantation (dated by TCRdb to about 2021). Broadly, across the study: Recipients received multivisceral, liver-intestinal, or isolated intestinal transplants. Every recipient was given anti-thymocyte globulin induction, then maintenance tacrolimus and steroids for around three years. Graft-versus-host and host-versus-graft alloreactive T cell clones were tracked in the graft, circulation and bone marrow after intestinal transplantation using bulk TCR-beta CDR3 sequencing. To identify alloreactive clones, pre-transplant mixed lymphocyte reaction products were sequenced and compared with unstimulated pre-transplant donor and recipient T cells. Of the 20 to 30 intestinal transplant recipients enrolled in the cohort, one of whom was a retransplant, a few patients without pretransplant specimens were excluded. A peak of at least 4% donor T cells among recipient peripheral blood mononuclear cells was the definition used for donor T cell macrochimerism. Samples from a few later patients were sequenced in-house on an Illumina MiSeq with MiXCR processing rather than by the commercial service.

Overall results and qualifications from the work: Early after transplant, declines in HvG clones were associated with peak levels of circulating GvH clones. Conclusions were limited by the relatively low number and heterogeneity of intestinal transplant patients. Patients with donor T cell macrochimerism had high GvH to HvG T cell clonal ratios in their allografts. GvH clones turned up in recipient bone marrow, with some appearing earlier in ileal mucosa or blood, a pattern consistent with an intestinal mucosal origin.

This sequence was found in a human donor who received an intestinal transplant. The chain is assembled from TRBV7-9 and TRBJ2-7; a weak D assignment points to TRBD1 (5 bases agree). The specimen was unstimulated CD8+ T cells sorted from spleen or lymph node cells, collected before intestinal transplant. This receptor has the CDR3 CASSLDISEQYF. The sequenced DNA is TGTGCCAGCAGCTTGGACATATCCGAGCAGTACTTC.